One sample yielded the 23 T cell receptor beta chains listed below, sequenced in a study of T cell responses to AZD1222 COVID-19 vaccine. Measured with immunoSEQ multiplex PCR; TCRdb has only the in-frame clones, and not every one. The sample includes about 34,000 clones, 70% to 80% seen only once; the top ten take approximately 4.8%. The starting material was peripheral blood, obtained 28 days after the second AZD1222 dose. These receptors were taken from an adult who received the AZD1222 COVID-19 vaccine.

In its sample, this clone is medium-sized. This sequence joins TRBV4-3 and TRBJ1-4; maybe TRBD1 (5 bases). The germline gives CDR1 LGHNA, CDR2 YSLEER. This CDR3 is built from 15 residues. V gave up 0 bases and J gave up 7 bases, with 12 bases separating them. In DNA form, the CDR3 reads TGCGCCAGCAGCCAAGATCGGGGGACCGCTGAAAAACTGTTTTTT. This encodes CASSQDRGTAEKLFF.

The chain's CDR3 is CASSIHAGNTIYF. CDR3 in DNA: TGTGCCAGCAGCATTCACGCTGGAAACACCATATATTTT. The V gene is TRBV7-2, the J gene TRBJ1-3; no firm D call. The CDR3 contains 13 residues. Germline CDR1 SGHTA, CDR2 FQGNSA. V lost 5 bases to trimming and J lost 2 bases, with 7 bases between them.

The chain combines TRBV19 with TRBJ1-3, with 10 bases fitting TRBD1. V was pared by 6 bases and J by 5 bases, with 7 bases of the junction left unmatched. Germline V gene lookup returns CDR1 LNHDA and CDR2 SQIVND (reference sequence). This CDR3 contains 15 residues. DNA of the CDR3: TGTGCCAGTAGCCACGGGACAGGGGATCGAAACACCATATATTTT. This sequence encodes CASSHGTGDRNTIYF.

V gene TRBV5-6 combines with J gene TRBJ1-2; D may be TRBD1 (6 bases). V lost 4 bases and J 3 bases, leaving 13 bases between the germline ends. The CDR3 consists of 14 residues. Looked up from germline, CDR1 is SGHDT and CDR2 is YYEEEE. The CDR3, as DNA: TGTGCCAGCAGCCGCCGGGGGGCAGACTATGGCTACACCTTC. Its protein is CASSRRGADYGYTF.

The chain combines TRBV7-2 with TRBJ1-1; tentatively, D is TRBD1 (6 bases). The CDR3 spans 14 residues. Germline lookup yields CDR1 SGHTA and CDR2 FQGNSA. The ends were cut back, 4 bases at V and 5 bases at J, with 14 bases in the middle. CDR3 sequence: CASSSAQGRTEAFF. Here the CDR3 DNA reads TGTGCCAGCAGCTCTGCACAGGGACGGACTGAAGCTTTCTTT. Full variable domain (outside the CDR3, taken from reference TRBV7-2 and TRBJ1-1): GAGVSQSPSNKVTEKGKDVELRCDPISGHTALYWYRQSLGQGLEFLIYFQGNSAPDKSGLPSDRFSAERTGGSVSTLTIQRTQQEDSAVYLCASSSAQGRTEAFFGQGTRLTVV.

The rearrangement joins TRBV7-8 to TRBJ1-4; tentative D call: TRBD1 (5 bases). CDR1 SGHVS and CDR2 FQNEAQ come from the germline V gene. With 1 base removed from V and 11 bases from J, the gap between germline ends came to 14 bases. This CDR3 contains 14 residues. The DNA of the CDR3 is TGTGCCAGCAGCTTAGGGACCCTTAAGGGGAAACTGTTTTTT. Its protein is CASSLGTLKGKLFF.

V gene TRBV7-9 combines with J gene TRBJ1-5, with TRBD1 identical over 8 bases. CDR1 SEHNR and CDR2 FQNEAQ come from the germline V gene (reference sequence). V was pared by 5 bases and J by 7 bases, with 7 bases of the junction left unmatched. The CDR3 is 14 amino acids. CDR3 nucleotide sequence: TGTGCCAGCAGCCCGAGGACAGGGAACCAGCCCCAGCATTTT. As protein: CASSPRTGNQPQHF.

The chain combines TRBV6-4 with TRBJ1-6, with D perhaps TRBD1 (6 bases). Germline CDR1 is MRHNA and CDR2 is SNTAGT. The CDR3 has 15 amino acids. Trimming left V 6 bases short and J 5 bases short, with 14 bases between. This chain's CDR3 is CASRFGDMDNSPLHF. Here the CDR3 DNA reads TGTGCCAGCAGATTCGGGGACATGGATAATTCACCCCTCCACTTT.

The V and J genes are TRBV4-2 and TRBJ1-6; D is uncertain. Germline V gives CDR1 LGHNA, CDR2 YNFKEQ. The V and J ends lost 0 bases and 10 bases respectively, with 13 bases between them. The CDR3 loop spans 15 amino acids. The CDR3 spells CASSQDHGLGSPLHF. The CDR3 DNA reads TGTGCCAGCAGCCAAGATCACGGGTTAGGGTCACCCCTCCACTTT.

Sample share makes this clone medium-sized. This CDR3 reads CASSRQGARAFF. CDR3 nucleotides: TGTGCCAGCAGTCGACAGGGGGCGCGGGCTTTCTTT. The chain recombines TRBV6-2 or TRBV6-3 with TRBJ1-1, with 10 bases identical to TRBD1. Trimming removed 5 bases from V and 11 bases from J; junction bases left unmatched: 5. This CDR3 is built from 12 residues. Germline V gives CDR1 MNHEY, CDR2 SVGEGT.

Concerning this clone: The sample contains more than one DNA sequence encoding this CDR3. CDR3 nucleotides: TGTGCCAGCTCACCACCGGCAGGGTTCAACACTGAAGCTTTCTTT. Translated, it gives CASSPPAGFNTEAFF. V and J are TRBV18 and TRBJ1-1, with a tentative D call TRBD1 (5 bases). CDR1 and CDR2 from the germline V gene are KGHSH and LQKENI. This CDR3 contains 15 residues. V lost 0 bases, J lost 2 bases, and 10 bases lay in between.

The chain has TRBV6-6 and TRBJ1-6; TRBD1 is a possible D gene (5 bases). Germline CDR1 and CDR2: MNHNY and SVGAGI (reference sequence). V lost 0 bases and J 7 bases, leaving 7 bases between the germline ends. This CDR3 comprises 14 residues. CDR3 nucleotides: TGTGCCAGCAGTTACTCGGACAAGAATTCACCCCTCCACTTT. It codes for CASSYSDKNSPLHF.

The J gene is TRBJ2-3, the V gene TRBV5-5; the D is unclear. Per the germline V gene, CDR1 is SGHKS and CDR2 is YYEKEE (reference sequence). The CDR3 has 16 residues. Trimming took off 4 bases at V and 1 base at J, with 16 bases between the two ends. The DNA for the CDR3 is TGTGCCAGCAGCCACCACGGCGTCTTCGGCACAGATACGCAGTATTTT. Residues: CASSHHGVFGTDTQYF.

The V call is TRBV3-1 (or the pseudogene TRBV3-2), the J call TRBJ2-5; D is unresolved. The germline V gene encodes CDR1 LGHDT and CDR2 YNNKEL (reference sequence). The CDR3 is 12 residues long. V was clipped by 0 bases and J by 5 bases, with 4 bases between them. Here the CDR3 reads CASSQDTETQYF. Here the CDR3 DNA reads TGTGCCAGCAGCCAAGATACGGAGACCCAGTACTTC.

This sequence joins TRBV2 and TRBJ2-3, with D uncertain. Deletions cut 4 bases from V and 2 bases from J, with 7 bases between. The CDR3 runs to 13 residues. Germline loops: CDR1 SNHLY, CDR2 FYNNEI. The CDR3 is CASSAANTDTQYF. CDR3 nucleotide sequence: TGTGCCAGCAGTGCGGCTAACACAGATACGCAGTATTTT.

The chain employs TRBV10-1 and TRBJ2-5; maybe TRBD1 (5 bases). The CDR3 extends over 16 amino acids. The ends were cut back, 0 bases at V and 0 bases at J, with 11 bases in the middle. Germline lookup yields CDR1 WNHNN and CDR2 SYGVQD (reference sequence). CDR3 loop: CASSESRAGHQETQYF. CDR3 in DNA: TGCGCCAGCAGTGAGTCCAGGGCAGGCCACCAAGAGACCCAGTACTTC.

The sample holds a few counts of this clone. CDR3 DNA sequence: TGTGCCAGCAGTGACCTTACAGGGATGTTTGGCAATGAGCAGTTCTTC. Translation gives CASSDLTGMFGNEQFF. The chain uses TRBV2 and TRBJ2-1; possible D gene TRBD1, 6 bases. V lost 3 bases to trimming and J lost 6 bases, with 18 bases between them. The CDR3 spans 16 residues. Germline V lookup: CDR1 SNHLY, CDR2 FYNNEI.

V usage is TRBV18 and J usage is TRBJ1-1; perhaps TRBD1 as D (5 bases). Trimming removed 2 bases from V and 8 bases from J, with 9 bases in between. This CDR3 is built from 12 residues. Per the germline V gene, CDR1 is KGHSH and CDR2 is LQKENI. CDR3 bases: TGTGCCAGCTCACCATTGCAGGGCGAAGCTTTCTTT. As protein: CASSPLQGEAFF.

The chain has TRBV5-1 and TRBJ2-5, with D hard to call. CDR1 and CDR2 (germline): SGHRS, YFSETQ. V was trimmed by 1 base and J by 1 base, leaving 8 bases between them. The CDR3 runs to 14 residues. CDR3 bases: TGCGCCAGCAGCTTGACCACAGTCCAAGAGACCCAGTACTTC. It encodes CASSLTTVQETQYF.

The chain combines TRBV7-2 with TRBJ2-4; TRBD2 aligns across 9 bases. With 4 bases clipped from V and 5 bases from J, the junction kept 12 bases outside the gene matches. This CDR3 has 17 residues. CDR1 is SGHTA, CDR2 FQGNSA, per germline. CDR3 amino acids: CASSSSSLAGWENIQYF. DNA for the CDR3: TGTGCCAGCAGCTCCTCTTCTCTAGCGGGATGGGAAAACATTCAGTACTTC.

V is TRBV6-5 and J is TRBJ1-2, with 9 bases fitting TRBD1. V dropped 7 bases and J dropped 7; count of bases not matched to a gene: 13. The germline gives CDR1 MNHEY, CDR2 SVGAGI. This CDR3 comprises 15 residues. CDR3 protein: CASTPTTGGGFGYTF. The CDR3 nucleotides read TGTGCCAGCACCCCGACCACAGGGGGCGGCTTTGGCTACACCTTC.

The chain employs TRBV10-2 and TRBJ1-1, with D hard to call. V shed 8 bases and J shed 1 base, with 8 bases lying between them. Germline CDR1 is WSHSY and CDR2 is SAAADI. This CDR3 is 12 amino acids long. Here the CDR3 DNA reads TGCGCCAGCTCCCCCGGGAACACTGAAGCTTTCTTT. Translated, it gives CASSPGNTEAFF.

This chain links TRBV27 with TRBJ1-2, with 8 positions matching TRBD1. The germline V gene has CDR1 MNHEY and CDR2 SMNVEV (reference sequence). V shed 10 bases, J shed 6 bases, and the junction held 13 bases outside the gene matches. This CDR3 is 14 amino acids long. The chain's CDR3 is CATRDRDRLHGYTF. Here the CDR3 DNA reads TGTGCCACCCGAGACCGGGACAGGCTACATGGCTACACCTTC.